These 23 T cell receptor beta chains originate from one sample sequenced in a study of T cell clusters in autoimmune cytopenias (dated by TCRdb to the late 2010s). The sequencer listed for this sample is Illumina MiSeq. TRB rearrangements were amplified by multiplex PCR using a touch-down protocol with TRB-A and TRB-B primer pools mixed in one tube. After TCRdb reprocessed the reads, each CDR3 protein sequence was kept as one row, without DNA. The sample table gives about 3,200 distinct CDR3 sequences. Of the sample, approximately 28% is held by the ten largest clones. Each sample's TRB amplification started from around 260 ng of peripheral blood genomic DNA, which corresponds to around 36,000 genome equivalents. The sequenced material came from peripheral blood. The receptors stem from a human donor with an autoimmune cytopenia or autoimmune hepatitis (not recorded which).

This clonotype ranks as medium-sized in terms of frequency. The chain uses TRBV29-1 and TRBJ2-2; without DNA, the TCRdb call of TRBD1 cannot be checked. The CDR3 sequence is 14 residues long. Germline lookup yields CDR1 SQVTM and CDR2 ANQGSEA. The chain's CDR3 is CSVSDPQGSGELFF.

This clonotype registers medium-sized by frequency. This rearrangement joins TRBV11-3 to TRBJ2-5. This CDR3 spans 14 amino acids. Germline V gene data show CDR1 as SGHNT and CDR2 as YENEEA. CDR3 loop: CASSFVNTAETQYF.

This chain joins TRBV5-5 and TRBJ2-1. Germline CDR1 and CDR2: SGHKS and YYEKEE (reference sequence). There are 17 residues in the CDR3. The CDR3 loop is CASSSGFTGMPYNEQFF.

This clonotype is labeled large based on frequency. The chain combines TRBV29-1 with TRBJ2-1. Germline CDR1 and CDR2: SQVTM and ANQGSEA. CDR3 length: 12 amino acids. CDR3 protein: CSVDGDYNEQFF.

The chain uses TRBV10-3 and TRBJ1-5. The germline V gene encodes CDR1 ENHRY and CDR2 SYGVKD. The CDR3 runs 15 residues. CDR3 sequence reads: CAISETAGTNQPQHF.

This clonotype is classed as medium-sized by frequency. The chain links TRBV27 to TRBJ2-7; TCRdb's D gene call, TRBD1, goes unchecked for lack of DNA. CDR3 size: 15 residues. CDR1 and CDR2 from the germline V gene are MNHEY and SMNVEV (reference sequence). CDR3 sequence: CASSLTGAKVYEQYF.

This clonotype is classed as medium-sized (0.01 to 0.1%) by frequency. The J gene is TRBJ2-7, the V gene TRBV6-5; the TRBD2 assignment by TCRdb is unverifiable without DNA. This CDR3 has 13 residues. The V gene's germline CDR1 is MNHEY and CDR2 SVGAGI. CDR3 sequence reads: CASSLGTSYEQYF.

The gene calls are TRBV6-5 and TRBJ2-7. The CDR3 is 13 residues long. Germline V gives CDR1 MNHEY, CDR2 SVGAGI. The CDR3 is CASSYSDLNEQYF.

This clonotype is called medium-sized based on its frequency. The chain recombines TRBV18 with TRBJ1-6; checking the TCRdb D call of TRBD1 is not possible without DNA. There are 14 residues in the CDR3. Germline values: CDR1 KGHSH, CDR2 LQKENI. CDR3 sequence: CASSPGQGYSPLHF.

This clonotype is identified as medium-sized from frequency. CDR3 protein: CASSATGLGGDTQYF. The V gene is TRBV11-3, the J gene TRBJ2-3; TCRdb indicates TRBD2, and absent DNA this call remains unverified. The CDR3 runs to 15 residues. Germline assignment: CDR1 SGHNT and CDR2 YENEEA.

Frequency places this clonotype as medium-sized (0.01 to 0.1%). This rearrangement joins TRBV27 to TRBJ1-2; without DNA, the TCRdb call of TRBD1 cannot be checked. This CDR3 comprises 15 residues. The germline V gene has CDR1 MNHEY and CDR2 SMNVEV (reference sequence). This chain's CDR3 is CASSFTTGGNYGYTF.

This rearrangement joins TRBV12-3 or TRBV12-4 to TRBJ2-1; TCRdb designates TRBD1, a call that cannot be tested without DNA. The CDR3 loop spans 13 amino acids. The CDR3 loop reads CASSPDRDYEQFF.

The genes are TRBV15 and TRBJ1-5; checking the TCRdb D call of TRBD1 is not possible without DNA. The V gene's germline CDR1 is LNHNV and CDR2 YYDKDF (reference sequence). This CDR3 comprises 16 residues. This chain's CDR3 is CATSRDPRGFNQPQHF.

Its frequency marks this clonotype as medium-sized. The gene calls are TRBV29-1 and TRBJ1-1; TCRdb picks TRBD1, but there is no DNA to check that call. This CDR3 has 13 residues. Germline V gene data show CDR1 as SQVTM and CDR2 as ANQGSEA. This CDR3 reads CSVGVSGWTEAFF.

The chain uses TRBV6-1 and TRBJ1-5. This CDR3 has 12 amino acids. Germline loops: CDR1 MNHNS, CDR2 SASEGT. CDR3 residues: CASSRRGQPQHF.

According to its frequency, this clonotype is medium-sized. The chain has TRBV29-1 and TRBJ1-5. This CDR3 is built from 12 residues. Germline V lookup: CDR1 SQVTM, CDR2 ANQGSEA. The CDR3 loop is CSVADSNQPQHF.

This clonotype is labeled medium-sized (0.01 to 0.1%) based on frequency. The chain carries TRBV27 and TRBJ1-2; the D call of TRBD1 rests on TCRdb alone, since no DNA is present to check it. This CDR3 spans 13 amino acids. Germline values: CDR1 MNHEY, CDR2 SMNVEV (reference sequence). The chain's CDR3 is CASSPVGGYGYTF.

This clonotype is labeled medium-sized based on frequency. The V gene is TRBV30, the J gene TRBJ1-2. The germline V gene encodes CDR1 GTSNPN and CDR2 SVGIG (reference sequence). CDR3 length: 12 residues. The CDR3 loop is CAWTSGPYGYTF.

This clonotype is medium-sized by frequency. The chain has TRBV13 and TRBJ2-7; there is no DNA to check the TCRdb D call of TRBD1. There are 15 residues in the CDR3. The germline V gene has CDR1 PRHDT and CDR2 FYEKMQ (reference sequence). The CDR3 spells CASSLGRDRAYEQYF.

This clonotype counts as medium-sized by frequency. V and J are TRBV11-3 and TRBJ2-1; TCRdb proposes TRBD2, but this gene call is untestable without DNA. This CDR3 is 12 amino acids long. CDR1 is SGHNT and CDR2 is YENEEA in the germline V gene. CDR3 residues: CASRQTSHEQFF.

The rearrangement joins TRBV19 to TRBJ2-1. Per the germline V gene, CDR1 is LNHDA and CDR2 is SQIVND (reference sequence). This CDR3 is 15 amino acids long. This chain's CDR3 is CASSRTGSSYNEQFF.

This clonotype is called medium-sized based on its frequency. J is TRBJ1-6 and V is TRBV6-5; TCRdb's D call of TRBD1 is untestable without DNA. Germline V lookup: CDR1 MNHEY, CDR2 SVGAGI. The CDR3 extends over 15 amino acids. The CDR3 loop is CASSSTTGKYSPLHF.

The chain uses TRBV20-1 and TRBJ2-7. CDR1 is DFQATT and CDR2 is SNEGSKA in the germline V gene (reference sequence). This CDR3 region has 12 residues. The chain's CDR3 is CSASATKYEQYF.